This T cell receptor beta chain was profiled in a study of blood T cell repertoires in COVID-19. Across the study: Specimens from acute and convalescent COVID-19 originated in the United States, Italy and Spain. PBMCs, B-cell-depleted T cells, or T cells were the source of the cDNA or gDNA that made up the material.

Authors' data handling: Amplification of reference gene primers was used by the study to estimate nucleated cell counts. Clones were sequenced by immunoSEQ multiplex PCR, and TCRdb holds only the in-frame ones, with some missing. Clone size and V and J calls were adopted from that table, with D and trimming inferred from the DNA. The sample gives 150,000 to 200,000 clones, 86% of which show up once; more than 3% is in the top ten. Germline-derived CDR1 and CDR2 are MDHEN and SYDVKM. The CDR3 covers 15 residues. V was clipped by 5 bases and J by 1 base; unmatched bases: 8. The specimen sequenced was peripheral blood. J is TRBJ2-7 and V is TRBV28, with 7 bases aligning to TRBD1. The receptor's source is a woman in her 70s with acute or convalescent COVID-19. CDR3 DNA: TGTGCCAGCAGTGCGACAGGGTCGGGGTCCTACGAGCAGTACTTC. It encodes CASSATGSGSYEQYF.